Given below is one T cell receptor (beta chain) in context. The antigen is not known. This record belongs to a study of T cell responses to AZD1222 COVID-19 vaccine. The assay was immunoSEQ multiplex PCR, and TCRdb's table has in-frame clones only and misses some. Of some 140,000 clones listed, about nine tenths were seen once; the top ten hold over 9%. General study findings and limits: Sampling that yielded the repertoires occurred only after the peak T cell response. A mostly white British donor set with more females was recruited, and clonal diversity was possibly underestimated.

Analyses pooled second doses at about 4 or about 12 weeks. This CDR3 is built from 15 residues. Unmatched junction bases numbered 9, after V lost 6 bases and J lost 2 bases. Germline assignment: CDR1 MDHEN and CDR2 SYDVKM. The source is an adult who received the AZD1222 COVID-19 vaccine. Sequences were derived from peripheral blood, sampled 28 days after the second AZD1222 dose. This chain connects TRBV28 to TRBJ2-7; TRBD2 matches 8 bases. The CDR3 DNA reads TGTGCCAGCAGCAACGGGGGGGAGGGGCCCTACGAGCAGTACTTC. This encodes CASSNGGEGPYEQYF.